This T cell receptor beta chain was recorded in a study of T cell changes during pregnancy in multiple sclerosis (dated by TCRdb to between 2017 and 2020). About the full investigation: In women with multiple sclerosis, the researchers looked at how the T cell repertoire shifted as pregnancy progressed.

The library was produced with the immunoSEQ multiplex PCR assay. The table was pulled from immuneACCESS by TCRdb, which kept in-frame rearrangements only. Such tables lose some clones; where checked, under half of the loss comes from unresolved V genes, and the rest has no known cause. The sample table shows tens of thousands of clones, and roughly 92% are seen once. The ten largest make up roughly 2.1% of the sample. About this clone itself: No antigen is known for it. Base qualities were left out, and no much larger clone turns up one base away.

Sequencing was performed on peripheral blood, taken in the second trimester of pregnancy. This TCR derives from a female donor with multiple sclerosis, enrolled in a pregnancy study.

The CDR3 reads as follows: CASRQTGYNEQFF. The DNA sequence is given as TGTGCCAGCAGACAAACAGGATACAATGAGCAGTTCTTC. Recombination linked TRBV11-2 to TRBJ2-1; TRBD1 is a possible D gene, resting on 5 matching bases. Spanning cysteine to phenylalanine, the CDR3 consists of 13 amino acids. The only DNA kept is the CDR3, 39 bases in frame from the first base. V and J lose 6 bases and 4 bases, and a span of 10 bases separates them. CDR1 and CDR2, looked up from the germline V gene, are SGHAT and FQNNGV.